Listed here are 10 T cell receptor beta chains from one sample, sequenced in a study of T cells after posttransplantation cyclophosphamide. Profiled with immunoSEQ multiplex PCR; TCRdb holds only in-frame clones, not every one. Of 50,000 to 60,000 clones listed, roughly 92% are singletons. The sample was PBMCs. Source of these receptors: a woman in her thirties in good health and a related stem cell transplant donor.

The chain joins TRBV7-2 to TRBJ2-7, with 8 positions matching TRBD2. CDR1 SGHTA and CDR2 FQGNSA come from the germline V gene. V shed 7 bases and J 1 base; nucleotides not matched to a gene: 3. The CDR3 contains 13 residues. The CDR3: CASTQRGSYEQYF. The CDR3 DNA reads TGTGCCAGCACCCAGCGGGGGTCCTACGAGCAGTACTTC.

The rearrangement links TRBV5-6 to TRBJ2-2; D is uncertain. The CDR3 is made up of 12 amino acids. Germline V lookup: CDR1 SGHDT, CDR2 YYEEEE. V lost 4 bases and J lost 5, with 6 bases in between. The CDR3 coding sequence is TGTGCCAGCAGCCCACAAACCGGGGAGCTGTTTTTT. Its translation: CASSPQTGELFF.

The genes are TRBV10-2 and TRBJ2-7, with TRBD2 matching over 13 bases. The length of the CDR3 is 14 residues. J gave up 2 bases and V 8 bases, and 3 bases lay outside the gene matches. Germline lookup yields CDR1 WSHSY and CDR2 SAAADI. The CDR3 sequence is CASRTSGGAYEQYF. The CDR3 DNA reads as TGCGCCAGCCGAACTAGCGGGGGGGCCTACGAGCAGTACTTC.

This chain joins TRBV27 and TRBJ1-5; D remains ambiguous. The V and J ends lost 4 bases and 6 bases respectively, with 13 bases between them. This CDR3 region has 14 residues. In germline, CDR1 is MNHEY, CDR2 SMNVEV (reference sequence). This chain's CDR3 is CASSSRILGQPQHF. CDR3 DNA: TGTGCCAGCAGTTCCAGGATTCTGGGTCAGCCCCAGCATTTT.

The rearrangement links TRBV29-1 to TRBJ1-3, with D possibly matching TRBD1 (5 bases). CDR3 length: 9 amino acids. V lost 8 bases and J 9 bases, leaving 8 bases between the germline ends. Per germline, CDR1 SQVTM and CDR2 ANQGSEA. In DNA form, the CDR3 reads TGCAGCCTGGGGGGCACCATATATTTT. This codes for CSLGGTIYF.

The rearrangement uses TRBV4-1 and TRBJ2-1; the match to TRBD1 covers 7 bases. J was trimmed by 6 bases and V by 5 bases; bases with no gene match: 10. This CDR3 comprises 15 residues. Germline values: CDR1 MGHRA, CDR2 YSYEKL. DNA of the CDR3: TGCGCCAGCAGCACCAGGGGGACATCTCCCAATGAGCAGTTCTTC. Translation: CASSTRGTSPNEQFF.

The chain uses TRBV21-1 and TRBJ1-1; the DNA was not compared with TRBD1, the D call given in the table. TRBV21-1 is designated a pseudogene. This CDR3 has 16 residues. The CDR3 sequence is CASSKARTGSGTEAFF. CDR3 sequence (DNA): TGTGCCAGCAGCAAAGCCCGGACAGGATCGGGGACTGAAGCTTTCTTT.

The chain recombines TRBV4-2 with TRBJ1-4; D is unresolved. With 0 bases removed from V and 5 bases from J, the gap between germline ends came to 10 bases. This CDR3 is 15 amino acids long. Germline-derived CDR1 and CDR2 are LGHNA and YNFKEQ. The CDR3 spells CASSQDRGGNEKLFF. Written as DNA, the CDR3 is TGTGCCAGCAGCCAAGACCGGGGTGGCAATGAAAAACTGTTTTTT.

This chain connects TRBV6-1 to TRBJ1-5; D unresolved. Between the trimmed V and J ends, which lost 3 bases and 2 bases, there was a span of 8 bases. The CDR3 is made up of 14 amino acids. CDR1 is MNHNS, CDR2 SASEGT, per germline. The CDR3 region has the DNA TGTGCCAGCAGTGATCAATCGGGCAATCAGCCCCAGCATTTT. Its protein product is CASSDQSGNQPQHF.

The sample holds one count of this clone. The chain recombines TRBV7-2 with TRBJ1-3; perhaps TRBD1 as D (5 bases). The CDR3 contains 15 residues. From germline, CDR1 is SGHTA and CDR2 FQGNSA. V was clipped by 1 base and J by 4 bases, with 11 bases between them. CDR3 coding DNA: TGTGCCAGCAGCTTAGTATCAGGGTACGGAAACACCATATATTTT. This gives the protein CASSLVSGYGNTIYF.